These 2 T cell receptor beta chains share one sample of origin, sequenced in a study of a mutant IDH1 vaccine in newly diagnosed glioma. Antigen specificity for these receptors is unknown. Measured with immunoSEQ multiplex PCR; TCRdb has only the in-frame clones, and not every one. This table has tens of thousands of clones, about 82% appearing once. Time point in this sample: week 35, safety follow-up. It was 300 ug of mutant IDH1 20-mer peptide that made up each vaccine dose, given with topical imiquimod. The material was PBMCs, obtained from a glioma patient whose treatment included an IDH1 peptide vaccine. The receptor source for this set is a middle-aged man with glioma.

The chain employs TRBV19 and TRBJ2-5; a possible D gene is TRBD2 (7 bases). Per the germline V gene, CDR1 is LNHDA and CDR2 is SQIVND (reference sequence). V lost 1 base to trimming and J lost 3 bases, with 15 bases between them. The CDR3 is made up of 16 amino acids. For the CDR3, the DNA is TGTGCCAGTAGTATAGGTCCGGGGGGCTGGAAAGAGACCCAGTACTTC. The encoded protein is CASSIGPGGWKETQYF.

This clone was seen a few times. The gene calls are TRBV19 and TRBJ1-1, with 7 positions matching TRBD1. Germline assignment: CDR1 LNHDA and CDR2 SQIVND (reference sequence). V shed 10 bases and J 2 bases; nucleotides not matched to a gene: 10. This CDR3 region has 14 residues. CDR3 region: CATLDRRLNTEAFF. CDR3 bases: TGTGCCACCCTGGACAGGCGGCTTAACACTGAAGCTTTCTTT. The full variable domain, with the rest looked up from reference TRBV19 and TRBJ1-1, is DGGITQSPKYLFRKEGQNVTLSCEQNLNHDAMYWYRQDPGQGLRLIYYSQIVNDFQKGDIAEGYSVSREKKESFPLTVTSAQKNPTAFYLCATLDRRLNTEAFFGQGTRLTVV.